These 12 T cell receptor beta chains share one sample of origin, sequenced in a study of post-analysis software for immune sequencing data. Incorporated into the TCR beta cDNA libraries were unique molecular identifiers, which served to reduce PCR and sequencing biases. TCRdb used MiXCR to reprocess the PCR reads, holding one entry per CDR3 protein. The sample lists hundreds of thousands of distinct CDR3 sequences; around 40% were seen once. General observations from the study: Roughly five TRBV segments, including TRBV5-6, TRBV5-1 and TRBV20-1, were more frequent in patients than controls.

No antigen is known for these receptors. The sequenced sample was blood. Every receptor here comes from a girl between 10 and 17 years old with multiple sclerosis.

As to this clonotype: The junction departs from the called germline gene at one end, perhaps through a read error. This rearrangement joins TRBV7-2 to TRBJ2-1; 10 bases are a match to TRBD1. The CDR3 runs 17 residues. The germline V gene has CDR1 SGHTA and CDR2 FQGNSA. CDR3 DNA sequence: TGTGTCAGCAACATACGTAGGGACAGGGGTTCAGGGGGTGAGCAGTTCTTC. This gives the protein CVSNIRRDRGSGGEQFF. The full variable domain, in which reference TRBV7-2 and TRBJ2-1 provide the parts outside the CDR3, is GAGVSQSPSNKVTEKGKDVELRCDPISGHTALYWYRQSLGQGLEFLIYFQGNSAPDKSGLPSDRFSAERTGGSVSTLTIQRTQQEDSAVYLCVSNIRRDRGSGGEQFFGPGTRLTVL.

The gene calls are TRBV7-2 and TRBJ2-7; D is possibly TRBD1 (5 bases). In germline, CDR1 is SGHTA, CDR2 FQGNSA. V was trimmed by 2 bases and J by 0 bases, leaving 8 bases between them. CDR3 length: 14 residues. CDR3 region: CASSLPGISYEQYF. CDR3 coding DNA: TGTGCCAGCAGCTTACCAGGGATCTCCTACGAGCAGTACTTC.

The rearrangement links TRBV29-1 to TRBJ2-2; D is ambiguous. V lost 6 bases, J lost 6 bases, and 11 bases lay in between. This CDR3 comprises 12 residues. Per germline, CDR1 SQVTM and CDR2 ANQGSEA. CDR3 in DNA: TGCAGCGTAGGCTTTCCTGCCGGGGAGCTGTTTTTT. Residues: CSVGFPAGELFF.

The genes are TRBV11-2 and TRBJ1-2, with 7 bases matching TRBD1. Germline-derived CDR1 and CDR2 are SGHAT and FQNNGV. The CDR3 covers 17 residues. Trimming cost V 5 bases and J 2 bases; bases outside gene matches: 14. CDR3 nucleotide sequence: TGTGCCAGCAGCCCAGTCAGGGGGGGCCTAGTAAACTATGGCTACACCTTC. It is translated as CASSPVRGGLVNYGYTF.

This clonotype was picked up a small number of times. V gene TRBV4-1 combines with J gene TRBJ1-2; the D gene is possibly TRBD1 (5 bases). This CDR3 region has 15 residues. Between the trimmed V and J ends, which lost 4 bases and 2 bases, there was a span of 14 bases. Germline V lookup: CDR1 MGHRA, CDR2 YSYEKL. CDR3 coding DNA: TGCGCCAGCAGCCGAAATGACGGGGGGAACTATGGCTACACCTTC. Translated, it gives CASSRNDGGNYGYTF.

The CDR3 region is CASTLGRDRSYEQYF. The CDR3 coding sequence is TGTGCCAGCACCCTAGGAAGGGACAGAAGCTACGAGCAGTACTTC. The chain uses TRBV12-3 or TRBV12-4 and TRBJ2-5; TRBD1 agrees at 7 bases. The J call is doubtful: the DNA matches TRBJ2-7 better. CDR3 length: 15 residues.

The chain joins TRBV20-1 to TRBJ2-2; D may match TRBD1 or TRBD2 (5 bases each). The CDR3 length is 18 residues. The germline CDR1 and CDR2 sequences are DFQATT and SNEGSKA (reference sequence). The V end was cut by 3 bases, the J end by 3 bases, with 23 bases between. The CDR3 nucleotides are TGCAGTGCTAGTGGGGCCCGGGGCACCCGTGGGGACACCGGGGAGCTGTTTTTT. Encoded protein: CSASGARGTRGDTGELFF.

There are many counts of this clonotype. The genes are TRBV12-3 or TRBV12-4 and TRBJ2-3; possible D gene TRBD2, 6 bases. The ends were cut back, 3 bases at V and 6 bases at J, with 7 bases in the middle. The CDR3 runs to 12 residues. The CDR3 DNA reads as TGTGCCAGCAGTTTCGGGGGTGATACGCAGTATTTT. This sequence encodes CASSFGGDTQYF.

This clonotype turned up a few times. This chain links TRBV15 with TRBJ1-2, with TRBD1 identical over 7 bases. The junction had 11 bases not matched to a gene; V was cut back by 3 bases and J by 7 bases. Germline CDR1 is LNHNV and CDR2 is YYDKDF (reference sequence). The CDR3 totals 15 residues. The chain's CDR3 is CATSRTPDRVSGYTF. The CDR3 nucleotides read TGTGCCACCAGCAGGACCCCCGACAGGGTATCTGGCTACACCTTC.

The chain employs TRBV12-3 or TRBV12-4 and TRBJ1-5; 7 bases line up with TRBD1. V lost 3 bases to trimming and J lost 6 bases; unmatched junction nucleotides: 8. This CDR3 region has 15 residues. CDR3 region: CASSFRGDLGQPQHF. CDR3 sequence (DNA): TGTGCCAGCAGTTTCAGGGGGGACCTTGGTCAGCCCCAGCATTTT.

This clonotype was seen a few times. CDR3 amino acids: CASIVRSNEKLFF. For the CDR3, the DNA is TGTGCCAGCATAGTTCGTTCGAATGAAAAACTGTTTTTT. This chain joins TRBV12-3 or TRBV12-4 and TRBJ1-4; D is uncertain. This CDR3 spans 13 amino acids. Trimming stripped 7 bases from V and 5 bases from J, with 11 bases between.

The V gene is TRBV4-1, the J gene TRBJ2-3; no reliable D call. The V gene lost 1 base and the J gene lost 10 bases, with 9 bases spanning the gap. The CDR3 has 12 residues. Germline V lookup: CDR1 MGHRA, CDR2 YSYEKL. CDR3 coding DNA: TGCGCCAGCAGCCAAGGAGGTTTACCGCAGTATTTT. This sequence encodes CASSQGGLPQYF.